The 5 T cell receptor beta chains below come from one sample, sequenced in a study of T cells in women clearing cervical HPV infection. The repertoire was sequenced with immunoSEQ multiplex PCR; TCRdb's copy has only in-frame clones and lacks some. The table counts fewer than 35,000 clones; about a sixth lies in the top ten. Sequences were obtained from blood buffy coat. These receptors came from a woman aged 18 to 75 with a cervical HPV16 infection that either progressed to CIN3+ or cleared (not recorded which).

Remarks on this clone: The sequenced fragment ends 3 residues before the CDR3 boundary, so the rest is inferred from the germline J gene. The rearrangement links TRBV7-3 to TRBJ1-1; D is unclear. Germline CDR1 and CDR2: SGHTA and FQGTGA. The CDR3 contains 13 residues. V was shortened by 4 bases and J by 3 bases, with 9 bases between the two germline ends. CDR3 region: CASSSQVHTEAFF. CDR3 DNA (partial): TGTGCCAGCAGCTCCCAGGTTCACACTGAA. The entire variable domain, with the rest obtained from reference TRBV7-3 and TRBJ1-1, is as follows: GAGVSQTPSNKVTEKGKYVELRCDPISGHTALYWYRQSLGQGPEFLIYFQGTGAADDSGLPNDRFFAVRPEGSVSTLKIQRTERGDSAVYLCASSSQVHTEAFFGQGTRLTVV.

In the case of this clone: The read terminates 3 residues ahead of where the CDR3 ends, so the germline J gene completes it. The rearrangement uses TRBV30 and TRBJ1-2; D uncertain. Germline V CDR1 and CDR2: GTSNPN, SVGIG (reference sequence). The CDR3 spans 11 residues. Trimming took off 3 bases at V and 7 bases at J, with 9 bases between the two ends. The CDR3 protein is CAWRRLSGYTF. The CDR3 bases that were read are TGTGCCTGGAGGCGGTTGTCTGGC.

This CDR3 is CASSNIAGGYGYTF. The sequenced part of the CDR3 DNA is TGTGCCAGCAGTAATATCGCGGGGGGCTATGGC. The chain links TRBV6-4 to TRBJ1-2, with TRBD1 as a possible D gene (5 bases). The sequence runs out 3 residues before the end of the CDR3; the remainder is reconstructed from the germline J gene. The CDR3 has 14 amino acids. Germline values: CDR1 MRHNA, CDR2 SNTAGT. V lost 5 bases, J lost 4 bases, and 14 bases lay in between.

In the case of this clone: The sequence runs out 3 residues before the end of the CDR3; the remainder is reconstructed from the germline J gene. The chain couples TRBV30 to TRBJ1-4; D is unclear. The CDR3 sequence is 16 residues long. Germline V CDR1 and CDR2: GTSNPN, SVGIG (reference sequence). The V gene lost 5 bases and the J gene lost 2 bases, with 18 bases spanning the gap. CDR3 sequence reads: CAWAKDRVTTNEKLFF. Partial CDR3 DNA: TGTGCCTGGGCTAAAGATAGGGTTACGACTAATGAAAAA.

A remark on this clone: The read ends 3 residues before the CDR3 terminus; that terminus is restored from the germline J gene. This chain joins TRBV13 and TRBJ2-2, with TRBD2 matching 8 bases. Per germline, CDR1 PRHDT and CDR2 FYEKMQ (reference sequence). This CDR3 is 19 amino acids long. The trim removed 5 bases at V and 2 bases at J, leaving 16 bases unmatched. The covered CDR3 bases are TGTGCCAGCAGCCCCACGGGACTAGGTGCACGGGATAACACCGGGGAG. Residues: CASSPTGLGARDNTGE. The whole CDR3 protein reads CASSPTGLGARDNTGELFF.